The following is a TCR beta chain sequence with its context. The record originates from a study of cytomegalovirus exposure and HLA in healthy donors. The germline CDR1 and CDR2 sequences are LNHDA and SQIVND (reference sequence). V lost 5 bases and J lost 3; bases outside the gene matches: 9. The CDR3 has 15 amino acids. Data came from immunoSEQ multiplex PCR; TCRdb stores just in-frame clones and leaves some out. The sample has 43,000 or so clones, approximately 90% seen once; the top ten hold over 5%. The TCR was taken from a man aged 18 to 35 in good health and CMV-seronegative. V is TRBV19 and J is TRBJ2-7; the match to TRBD2 covers 8 bases. Sequences were obtained from PBMCs. Here the CDR3 reads CASSARGGADYEQYF. The CDR3 bases are TGTGCCAGTAGTGCCCGGGGGGGGGCGGACTACGAGCAGTACTTC.